The text below deals with one T cell receptor beta chain. Its target is not known. TCRdb's table, derived via immunoSEQ multiplex PCR, lists solely in-frame clones and lacks some. The table includes about 8,500 clones, approximately 84% detected once. This entry is derived from a study of PD-1 blockade in classical Hodgkin lymphoma. The overall study: Patients got intravenous nivolumab 3 mg/kg every 2 weeks.

Autologous stem cell transplantation was followed by relapse in every patient, and brentuximab vedotin exposure varied. Magnetic negative selection of thawed PBMCs was the method by which CD4+ T cells were purified. Best responses included complete response and partial response; otherwise, the best response was progressive disease. Germline CDR1 and CDR2: ENHRY and SYGVKD. Trimming took off 10 bases at V and 5 bases at J, with 12 bases between the two ends. The CDR3 is made up of 11 amino acids. Findings of the study overall: Newly diagnosed patients were reported to start with lower TCR diversity than healthy donors. Diversity in CD4+ TCRs, unlike that measured in CD8+ TCRs, had risen significantly by C4D1.

Sequencing was performed on CD4+ T cells from blood, taken at baseline. The J gene is TRBJ2-7, the V gene TRBV10-3, with D perhaps matching TRBD2 (5 bases). The receptor was isolated from a human donor with classical Hodgkin lymphoma. The CDR3 region has the DNA TGTGCCACCCGGACTGGCGACGAGCAGTACTTC. Amino acid sequence: CATRTGDEQYF.